This T cell receptor (beta chain) was observed in a study of regulatory T cells in long-lasting Graves disease. The CDR3 sequence is 15 residues long. CDR1 KGHDR and CDR2 SFDVKD come from the germline V gene. Trimming took 3 bases from V and 6 from J, leaving 15 bases between them. CDR3-region Arm-PCR and iRepertoire HTBI primers produced the TCR beta libraries. TCRdb analysed the multiplex PCR reads with MiXCR anew, one entry per CDR3 protein. The data contain just over 600,000 distinct CDR3 sequences, about 15% of them seen just once; the ten biggest clones take up about 17%. This clonotype was detected only a few times. Time point described: newly diagnosed GD, antithyroid drugs for less than 3 months. PBMCs provided the RNA from which the TCR library was made. All patients originated from an endocrinology department located in Xi'an, China. These same data were also listed under a study on T cells in Graves' hyperthyroidism and ophthalmopathy. That report notes: HTBI primers drove first-round RT-PCR of the TCR CDR3.

The clonotype was recovered from a woman aged 30 to 39 with Graves disease. This chain connects TRBV24-1 to TRBJ2-3; D is perhaps TRBD1 (6 bases). The specimen was peripheral blood mononuclear cells (PBMCs), collected at new diagnosis, from a patient treated with antithyroid drugs. The CDR3 DNA follows: TGTGCCACCAGTGATCCTACAGGGTATCCCGATACGCAGTATTTT. Its translation: CATSDPTGYPDTQYF.